Below, 22 T cell receptor beta chains from the same sample are listed, as sequenced in a study of T-cell reconstitution after alpha-beta-depleted transplantation in children. Library preparation (for TCRbeta) was performed with unique molecular identifiers. MiXCR was run by TCRdb on the PCR reads, yielding one entry per CDR3 protein. The sample yields approximately 240,000 distinct CDR3 sequences, 11% seen once. Sequencing was performed on PBMCs, taken before TCRalphabeta/CD19-depleted stem cell transplant. These receptors were obtained from a child under two years old with acute myeloid leukemia, due to receive a stem cell transplant.

Concerning this clonotype: Given the absence of the conserved phenylalanine or tryptophan at the CDR3 end, a read error is likely. The genes are TRBV16 and TRBJ2-7; maybe TRBD2 (6 bases). Germline CDR1 reads KGHSY; CDR2 reads FQNENV. Trimming shortened V by 0 bases and J by 2 bases, and 14 bases separated the two germline ends. CDR3 size: 16 residues. As DNA, the CDR3 is TGTGCCAGCAGCCAATCCCCGGGACTTTGGGCCTACGAGCAGTACCTC. Protein: CASSQSPGLWAYEQYL.

This clonotype occurred a few times. The chain carries TRBV12-3 or TRBV12-4 and TRBJ2-2; D may be TRBD2 (6 bases). The CDR3 is 16 amino acids. V shed 5 bases and J shed 0 bases, with 13 bases lying between them. CDR3 in amino acids: CASSPNGGPNTGELFF. Here the CDR3 DNA reads TGTGCCAGCAGTCCAAACGGGGGACCGAACACCGGGGAGCTGTTTTTT.

In its sample, this clonotype was seen many times. The V and J genes are TRBV6-2 or TRBV6-3 and TRBJ2-1; no definite D call. The CDR3 has 12 residues. Germline loops: CDR1 MNHEY, CDR2 SVGEGT. V was shortened by 2 bases and J by 6 bases, with 5 bases between the two germline ends. The CDR3 sequence is CASSYPANEQFF. The CDR3 coding sequence is TGTGCCAGCAGTTACCCTGCCAATGAGCAGTTCTTC.

The table lists this clonotype with many counts. J is TRBJ1-2 and V is TRBV27; D might be TRBD1 (6 bases). This CDR3 region has 15 residues. Germline V gene data show CDR1 as MNHEY and CDR2 as SMNVEV (reference sequence). V was clipped by 5 bases and J by 3 bases, with 16 bases between them. The CDR3: CASSPAGQFYYGYTF. The CDR3 DNA sequence: TGTGCCAGCAGTCCCGCTGGACAGTTCTACTATGGCTACACCTTC.

The table lists this clonotype with many counts. V is TRBV18 and J is TRBJ1-1; D gene unclear. V lost 2 bases and J 5 bases, leaving 9 bases between the germline ends. The germline V gene has CDR1 KGHSH and CDR2 LQKENI. This CDR3 is 13 amino acids long. The CDR3: CASSPGWGTEAFF. CDR3 bases: TGTGCCAGCTCACCAGGGTGGGGAACTGAAGCTTTCTTT.

The sample holds many counts of this clonotype. This rearrangement joins TRBV7-2 to TRBJ2-1; possible D gene TRBD2, 5 bases. Germline CDR1 SGHTA, CDR2 FQGNSA. Trimming removed 1 base from V and 3 bases from J, with 10 bases in between. There are 15 residues in the CDR3. The chain's CDR3 is CASSLDVGVYNEQFF. CDR3 in DNA: TGTGCCAGCAGCTTAGATGTGGGAGTCTACAATGAGCAGTTCTTC. The full variable domain, rest sourced from reference TRBV7-2 and TRBJ2-1, is GAGVSQSPSNKVTEKGKDVELRCDPISGHTALYWYRQSLGQGLEFLIYFQGNSAPDKSGLPSDRFSAERTGGSVSTLTIQRTQQEDSAVYLCASSLDVGVYNEQFFGPGTRLTVL.

This clonotype appeared many times. V gene TRBV5-1 combines with J gene TRBJ2-3, with D perhaps matching TRBD1 (7 bases). The V end was cut by 1 base, the J end by 4 bases, with 13 bases between. Germline V lookup: CDR1 SGHRS, CDR2 YFSETQ. The CDR3 consists of 15 residues. The CDR3 DNA reads TGCGCCAGCAGCTTGCAGGGGGGTTTGTCAGATACGCAGTATTTT. Translating it yields CASSLQGGLSDTQYF.

This clonotype has a count of ten or more. J is TRBJ1-4 and V is TRBV20-1, with D possibly TRBD1 on 6 matching bases. The CDR3 spans 17 residues. Germline V gives CDR1 DFQATT, CDR2 SNEGSKA (reference sequence). Trimming took 1 base from V and 5 from J, leaving 20 bases between them. CDR3 loop: CSARARIGQWANEKLFF. The CDR3 region has the DNA TGCAGTGCTAGAGCCCGGATCGGACAGTGGGCGAATGAAAAACTGTTTTTT.

Many counts were recorded for this clonotype. The chain joins TRBV4-3 to TRBJ2-1; the match to TRBD2 covers 7 bases. Per germline, CDR1 LGHNA and CDR2 YSLEER. Trimming removed 0 bases from V and 4 bases from J; junction bases left unmatched: 6. The CDR3 runs to 16 residues. CDR3 amino acids: CASSQDGGLVYNEQFF. CDR3 DNA sequence: TGCGCCAGCAGCCAAGATGGCGGACTAGTTTACAATGAGCAGTTCTTC.

This clonotype came up many times. This sequence may be a read error, since a much larger clone differs from it by one base. The genes are TRBV9 and TRBJ1-1; no firm D call. Germline V gene lookup returns CDR1 SGDLS and CDR2 YYNGEE. The CDR3 contains 13 residues. V lost 3 bases to trimming and J lost 1 base, with 7 bases between them. The CDR3 DNA reads TGTGCCAGCAGCGAGCACAGGAACACTGAAGCTTTCTTT. It translates to CASSEHRNTEAFF.

In this sample, this clonotype turned up many times. The V call is TRBV7-2, the J call TRBJ2-3; 9 nucleotides match TRBD2. This CDR3 comprises 14 residues. CDR1 and CDR2 (germline): SGHTA, FQGNSA. V shed 5 bases and J 9 bases; nucleotides not matched to a gene: 9. Here the CDR3 DNA reads TGTGCCAGCAGCCCCGAGGGGACTAGCCCCACGCAGTATTTT. Translating it yields CASSPEGTSPTQYF.

This clonotype came up many times. The gene calls are TRBV20-1 and TRBJ2-2; 11 bases map to TRBD2. Unmatched junction bases numbered 2, after V lost 0 bases and J lost 2 bases. The CDR3 totals 16 residues. Germline lookup yields CDR1 DFQATT and CDR2 SNEGSKA (reference sequence). DNA for the CDR3: TGCAGTGCTAGAGAGGGACTAGCGGCTAACACCGGGGAGCTGTTTTTT. Protein sequence: CSAREGLAANTGELFF.

This clonotype was observed many times. J is TRBJ2-7 and V is TRBV18; D uncertain. V was cut by 3 bases and J by 2 bases, with 5 bases left in between. This CDR3 has 12 amino acids. Looked up from germline, CDR1 is KGHSH and CDR2 is LQKENI. CDR3 region: CASSPRAYEQYF. The CDR3, as DNA: TGTGCCAGCTCACCTCGGGCCTACGAGCAGTACTTC.

This clonotype has ten or more counts. The chain employs TRBV7-3 and TRBJ1-1; no clear D. Trimming took off 5 bases at V and 0 bases at J, with 10 bases between the two ends. The germline gives CDR1 SGHTA, CDR2 FQGTGA. This CDR3 has 14 amino acids. As DNA, the CDR3 is TGTGCCAGCAGCCCCGGTTCGTTGAACACTGAAGCTTTCTTT. Encoded protein: CASSPGSLNTEAFF.

This clonotype was detected ten times or more. This chain joins TRBV30 and TRBJ2-7; the D gene is possibly TRBD2 (5 bases). CDR1 and CDR2 (germline): GTSNPN, SVGIG (reference sequence). This CDR3 has 12 residues. V was pared by 0 bases and J by 4 bases, with 7 bases between. CDR3 sequence (DNA): TGTGCCTGGAGTGTCGGGGAGTACGAGCAGTACTTC. The encoded protein is CAWSVGEYEQYF.

This clonotype was recorded at least ten times. The rearrangement links TRBV30 to TRBJ2-1; TRBD2 agrees at 10 bases. The V and J ends lost 7 bases and 9 bases, in that order; junction bases with no gene match: 12. The CDR3 consists of 14 residues. Per the germline V gene, CDR1 is GTSNPN and CDR2 is SVGIG (reference sequence). The CDR3, as DNA: TGTGCCTTGGACCAGGCTAGCGGGGGCACTGAGCAGTTCTTC. As protein: CALDQASGGTEQFF.

This clonotype was counted many times. This rearrangement joins TRBV12-3 or TRBV12-4 to TRBJ2-5; D not certain. CDR3 size: 14 residues. V was trimmed by 8 bases and J by 2 bases, leaving 15 bases between them. The CDR3 region is CASCKGQVQETQYF. DNA for the CDR3: TGTGCCAGCTGCAAAGGCCAGGTGCAAGAGACCCAGTACTTC.

This clonotype was observed many times. The chain recombines TRBV3-1 with TRBJ1-1; D unclear. V lost 1 base and J 9 bases, leaving 12 bases between the germline ends. The CDR3 consists of 13 residues. The V gene's germline CDR1 is LGHDT and CDR2 YNNKEL (reference sequence). DNA for the CDR3: TGTGCCAGCAGCCAAGTAGAGGGAACGCAAGCTTTCTTT. Translating gives CASSQVEGTQAFF. Using reference TRBV3-1 and TRBJ1-1 for the parts outside the CDR3, the full variable domain is DTAVSQTPKYLVTQMGNDKSIKCEQNLGHDTMYWYKQDSKKFLKIMFSYNNKELIINETVPNRFSPKSPDKAHLNLHINSLELGDSAVYFCASSQVEGTQAFFGQGTRLTVV.

This clonotype was seen repeatedly, ten times or more. This sequence joins TRBV7-9 and TRBJ2-7, with a weak D call TRBD1 (5 bases). V dropped 3 bases and J dropped 3 bases, with 18 bases sitting between them. Looked up from germline, CDR1 is SEHNR and CDR2 is FQNEAQ (reference sequence). CDR3 size: 16 residues. CDR3 in amino acids: CASSLGQGVKSYEQYF. The CDR3 nucleotides read TGTGCCAGCAGCTTGGGCCAGGGCGTTAAAAGCTACGAGCAGTACTTC.

In this sample, this clonotype turned up many times. This chain links TRBV4-2 with TRBJ2-1; TRBD2 aligns across 15 bases. The germline V gene encodes CDR1 LGHNA and CDR2 YNFKEQ. There are 20 residues in the CDR3. Trimming cost V 1 base and J 0 bases; bases outside gene matches: 7. The CDR3 DNA follows: TGTGCCAGCAGCCAAGTCCGGACTAGCGGGAGGGCCGGCTCCTACAATGAGCAGTTCTTC. It yields the protein CASSQVRTSGRAGSYNEQFF.

The gene calls are TRBV5-5 and TRBJ2-2; D is possibly TRBD2 (5 bases). Germline V gives CDR1 SGHKS, CDR2 YYEKEE (reference sequence). The V gene lost 4 bases and the J gene lost 5 bases, with 18 bases spanning the gap. The CDR3 contains 16 residues. The CDR3 DNA is TGTGCCAGCAGCGTACATAGCGAGTGGGGTACCGGGGAGCTGTTTTTT. Translating gives CASSVHSEWGTGELFF.

This clonotype was observed at least ten times. This sequence joins TRBV4-3 and TRBJ2-1; 10 positions agree with TRBD2. The CDR3 sequence is 16 residues long. V gave up 0 bases and J gave up 7 bases; unmatched junction bases: 6. Germline V gives CDR1 LGHNA, CDR2 YSLEER. CDR3 sequence: CASSQEARTSGNEQFF. The DNA for the CDR3 is TGCGCCAGCAGCCAAGAAGCTCGGACTAGCGGAAATGAGCAGTTCTTC.